One and the same sample provided the 13 T cell receptor beta chains below, sequenced in a study of monozygotic twins with inflammatory bowel disease. TCRdb derives one entry per CDR3 protein from the 5' RACE reads, leaving out DNA. The repertoire table contains about 160,000 distinct CDR3 sequences. Source material: blood. These receptors came from a human donor with ulcerative colitis or Crohn's disease, or a healthy co-twin of an affected twin (not recorded which).

This sequence joins TRBV30 and TRBJ2-5. The CDR3 sequence is 11 residues long. Germline CDR1 and CDR2: GTSNPN and SVGIG (reference sequence). CDR3 protein: CAWSDKETQYF.

This chain connects TRBV4-3 to TRBJ1-1; absent DNA, TCRdb's TRBD1 call cannot be checked. Germline V gives CDR1 LGHNA, CDR2 YSLEER. The CDR3 contains 15 residues. The CDR3 protein is CASSQVNNPGTEAFF.

CDR3 in amino acids: CASIRAASTDTQYF. This chain connects TRBV7-2 to TRBJ2-3; TCRdb gives TRBD2 as the D gene, but with no DNA this cannot be confirmed. The CDR3 runs to 14 residues. The germline V gene encodes CDR1 SGHTA and CDR2 FQGNSA.

The chain carries TRBV20-1 and TRBJ1-3. This CDR3 is 18 amino acids long. The germline CDR1 and CDR2 sequences are DFQATT and SNEGSKA (reference sequence). The CDR3 loop is CSARGEGSRVFSGNTIYF.

The chain joins TRBV28 to TRBJ2-3; TCRdb lists TRBD1, though no DNA is available to test this call. Germline-derived CDR1 and CDR2 are MDHEN and SYDVKM. The CDR3 has 15 amino acids. The CDR3 sequence is CASGGAGRFGNTQYF.

The chain carries TRBV5-5 and TRBJ1-1. The length of the CDR3 is 12 residues. Germline CDR1 SGHKS, CDR2 YYEKEE (reference sequence). The chain's CDR3 is CASSSGLLAAFF.

The chain employs TRBV6-5 and TRBJ2-7; TCRdb names TRBD1, which stays unverified in the absence of DNA. CDR1 and CDR2 from the germline V gene are MNHEY and SVGAGI. The CDR3 loop spans 14 amino acids. CDR3 amino acids: CASSYGQPSYEQYF.

The genes are TRBV30 and TRBJ2-7; TCRdb indicates TRBD2, and absent DNA this call remains unverified. The CDR3 is made up of 15 amino acids. CDR1 and CDR2 from the germline V gene are GTSNPN and SVGIG (reference sequence). The CDR3 spells CAWSGSTSGSHEQYF.

The J gene is TRBJ2-5, the V gene TRBV20-1; the D gene TCRdb calls, TRBD2, cannot be checked with no DNA. Germline CDR1 reads DFQATT; CDR2 reads SNEGSKA (reference sequence). The CDR3 covers 16 residues. The CDR3 is CSARDGLAGYQETQYF.

The rearrangement uses TRBV5-1 and TRBJ1-1; absent DNA, TCRdb's TRBD1 call cannot be checked. Germline V lookup: CDR1 SGHRS, CDR2 YFSETQ. The CDR3 is 14 residues long. The CDR3 is CASSLPKQGGEAFF.

The chain's CDR3 is CASSEGARTSTDTQYF. The rearrangement links TRBV7-3 to TRBJ2-3; TCRdb's assignment of TRBD2 cannot be checked, as there is no DNA. Germline assignment: CDR1 SGHTA and CDR2 FQGTGA. The CDR3 spans 16 residues. The full variable domain, in which reference TRBV7-3 and TRBJ2-3 provide the parts outside the CDR3, is GAGVSQTPSNKVTEKGKYVELRCDPISGHTALYWYRQSLGQGPEFLIYFQGTGAADDSGLPNDRFFAVRPEGSVSTLKIQRTERGDSAVYLCASSEGARTSTDTQYFGPGTRLTVL.

The rearrangement uses TRBV7-8 and TRBJ2-5; the D call from TCRdb, TRBD1, cannot be confirmed without DNA. The CDR3 has 15 amino acids. Germline-derived CDR1 and CDR2 are SGHVS and FQNEAQ. The CDR3 is CASSAGQGFRKTQYF.

The V call is TRBV9, the J call TRBJ1-2. The length of the CDR3 is 13 residues. Germline loops: CDR1 SGDLS, CDR2 YYNGEE. CDR3 region: CASSVQRNYGYTF.